Shown below are 26 T cell receptor beta chains from a single sample sequenced in a study of cytomegalovirus exposure and HLA in healthy donors. Primers included in the PCR were 60 Vbeta and 13 Jbeta primers. Profiling relied on immunoSEQ multiplex PCR, and the TCRdb table lists in-frame clones only, not all of them. Here the sample spans just over 150,000 clones, less than 90% being singletons. The sequenced material came from PBMCs. The receptors come from a man younger than 35 in good health and CMV-seronegative.

The V and J genes are TRBV6-4 and TRBJ2-2; weak D call: TRBD1 (6 bases). CDR3 size: 13 residues. Germline lookup yields CDR1 MRHNA and CDR2 SNTAGT. Trimming shortened V by 3 bases and J by 4 bases, and 6 bases separated the two germline ends. CDR3 sequence: CASSEGATGELFF. CDR3 in DNA: TGTGCCAGCAGTGAGGGGGCCACCGGGGAGCTGTTTTTT.

This chain uses TRBV5-4 with TRBJ2-7, with a tentative D call TRBD2 (7 bases). Trimming pared 3 bases from V and 2 bases from J, leaving 21 bases between. The CDR3 contains 17 residues. Per the germline V gene, CDR1 is SGHNT and CDR2 is YYREEE (reference sequence). The CDR3 DNA follows: TGTGCCAGCAGCTGGGGTAGGGGGGGTAGCGGCACCTACGAGCAGTACTTC. Its protein is CASSWGRGGSGTYEQYF.

V is TRBV6-1 and J is TRBJ1-2; TRBD1 matches at 10 bases. This CDR3 spans 13 amino acids. V lost 7 bases, J lost 6 bases, and 5 bases stayed unmatched. Germline values: CDR1 MNHNS, CDR2 SASEGT. This CDR3 is CASTRGTGDGYTF. In DNA form, the CDR3 reads TGTGCCAGCACTCGAGGGACAGGGGATGGCTACACCTTC.

In DNA form, the CDR3 reads TGTGCCAGCAGGCCACAGGGGGTTTACTCCTACGAGCAGTACTTC. It encodes CASRPQGVYSYEQYF. The chain employs TRBV28 and TRBJ2-7, with 8 bases aligning to TRBD1. The V and J ends lost 6 bases and 0 bases, in that order; junction bases with no gene match: 7. There are 15 residues in the CDR3. From germline, CDR1 is MDHEN and CDR2 SYDVKM.

The J gene is TRBJ1-5, the V gene TRBV19; TRBD1 matches 11 bases. This CDR3 comprises 17 residues. Germline V CDR1 and CDR2: LNHDA, SQIVND (reference sequence). V lost 3 bases to trimming and J lost 3 bases; unmatched junction nucleotides: 7. This CDR3 is CASSIGGQGVDNQPQHF. The CDR3 DNA sequence: TGTGCCAGTAGTATTGGGGGACAGGGGGTCGACAATCAGCCCCAGCATTTT.

The chain uses TRBV5-6 and TRBJ2-5; D may be TRBD2 (6 bases). Looked up from germline, CDR1 is SGHDT and CDR2 is YYEEEE. V gave up 0 bases and J gave up 2 bases, with 11 bases separating them. This CDR3 is 15 amino acids long. The CDR3 sequence: CASSLVAGLQETQYF. DNA of the CDR3: TGTGCCAGCAGCTTGGTGGCGGGACTTCAAGAGACCCAGTACTTC. Variable domain in full (rest from reference TRBV5-6 and TRBJ2-5): DAGVTQSPTHLIKTRGQQVTLRCSPKSGHDTVSWYQQALGQGPQFIFQYYEEEERQRGNFPDRFSGHQFPNYSSELNVNALLLGDSALYLCASSLVAGLQETQYFGPGTRLLVL.

The rearrangement uses TRBV19 and TRBJ2-3, with 7 nucleotides matching TRBD1. Germline V lookup: CDR1 LNHDA, CDR2 SQIVND (reference sequence). Trimming removed 3 bases from V and 0 bases from J; junction bases left unmatched: 9. The CDR3 sequence is 17 residues long. The CDR3 coding sequence is TGTGCCAGTAGTATCCTACAGGGGAGAGGTAGCACAGATACGCAGTATTTT. Its protein is CASSILQGRGSTDTQYF.

The J gene is TRBJ2-1, the V gene TRBV7-9, with TRBD2 matching 9 bases. With V trimmed by 6 bases and J by 5 bases, 8 bases remained unmatched. Germline V gene lookup returns CDR1 SEHNR and CDR2 FQNEAQ (reference sequence). CDR3 length: 15 residues. In DNA form, the CDR3 reads TGTGCCAGCAGAGAAACTAGCGGGCTTAACAATGAGCAGTTCTTC. It specifies CASRETSGLNNEQFF.

V is TRBV5-1 and J is TRBJ2-7; a possible D gene is TRBD1 (5 bases). The V gene's germline CDR1 is SGHRS and CDR2 YFSETQ. The CDR3 is made up of 11 amino acids. Trimming removed 5 bases at V and 3 bases at J, with 6 bases between. The CDR3 DNA reads as TGCGCCAGCAGGGACAACTACGAGCAGTACTTC. Encoded protein: CASRDNYEQYF.

The CDR3 sequence is CASSSPGELAYEQYF. CDR3 nucleotide sequence: TGTGCCAGCAGCTCCCCAGGGGAACTAGCCTACGAGCAGTACTTC. The chain links TRBV28 to TRBJ2-7; tentatively, D is TRBD1 (6 bases). Trimming stripped 6 bases from V and 2 bases from J, with 17 bases between. The germline gives CDR1 MDHEN, CDR2 SYDVKM. The CDR3 is 15 amino acids.

The V call is TRBV19, the J call TRBJ1-5; D might be TRBD1 (6 bases). This CDR3 region has 13 residues. Germline lookup yields CDR1 LNHDA and CDR2 SQIVND (reference sequence). V was pared by 6 bases and J by 5 bases, with 11 bases between. The CDR3 DNA reads as TGTGCCAGTAGCGCAGGGGAAGATCAGCCCCAGCATTTT. Its translation is CASSAGEDQPQHF.

This rearrangement joins TRBV15 to TRBJ2-3; a possible D gene is TRBD1 (5 bases). In germline, CDR1 is LNHNV, CDR2 YYDKDF (reference sequence). Trimming cost V 3 bases and J 1 base, with 23 bases left between them. The CDR3 loop spans 19 amino acids. For the CDR3, the DNA is TGTGCCACCAGCAGGGTAACCTCGTGGGGCCAGCTAGGCACAGATACGCAGTATTTT. It encodes CATSRVTSWGQLGTDTQYF. The whole variable domain, remainder taken from reference TRBV15 and TRBJ2-3, is DAMVIQNPRYQVTQFGKPVTLSCSQTLNHNVMYWYQQKSSQAPKLLFHYYDKDFNNEADTPDNFQSRRPNTSFCFLDIRSPGLGDTAMYLCATSRVTSWGQLGTDTQYFGPGTRLTVL.

The chain combines TRBV28 with TRBJ1-5; D call uncertain. V shed 4 bases and J shed 2 bases, with 6 bases lying between them. Germline V gene data show CDR1 as MDHEN and CDR2 as SYDVKM. There are 13 residues in the CDR3. The CDR3 DNA sequence: TGTGCCAGCAGTTCTCGGGGCAATCAGCCCCAGCATTTT. Translation: CASSSRGNQPQHF. The variable domain in full, completed from reference TRBV28 and TRBJ1-5, reads DVKVTQSSRYLVKRTGEKVFLECVQDMDHENMFWYRQDPGLGLRLIYFSYDVKMKEKGDIPEGYSVSREKKERFSLILESASTNQTSMYLCASSSRGNQPQHFGDGTRLSIL.

This clone showed up just a few times. The chain combines TRBV18 with TRBJ2-3, with 7 positions matching TRBD2. V dropped 8 bases and J dropped 1; count of bases not matched to a gene: 3. Germline loops: CDR1 KGHSH, CDR2 LQKENI. The CDR3 has 13 amino acids. This CDR3 reads CASARGGTDTQYF. The CDR3 DNA reads as TGTGCCAGCGCTCGGGGGGGCACAGATACGCAGTATTTT. Using reference TRBV18 and TRBJ2-3 for the parts outside the CDR3, the full variable domain is NAGVMQNPRHLVRRRGQEARLRCSPMKGHSHVYWYRQLPEEGLKFMVYLQKENIIDESGMPKERFSAEFPKEGPSILRIQQVVRGDSAAYFCASARGGTDTQYFGPGTRLTVL.

This chain joins TRBV7-6 and TRBJ2-5; the D is unclear. The CDR3 is 11 amino acids. Per germline, CDR1 SGHVS and CDR2 FNYEAQ. V shed 5 bases and J shed 7 bases, with 8 bases lying between them. The CDR3 region is CASSPSRTQYF. CDR3 coding DNA: TGTGCCAGCAGCCCCTCGCGGACCCAGTACTTC.

This rearrangement joins TRBV11-2 to TRBJ2-1, with 8 bases lining up with TRBD1. Germline V CDR1 and CDR2: SGHAT, FQNNGV. V lost 1 base, J lost 10 bases, and 6 bases stayed unmatched. The CDR3 has 14 residues. CDR3 amino acids: CASSLGQGAIEQFF. As DNA, the CDR3 is TGTGCCAGCAGCTTAGGTCAGGGGGCAATAGAGCAGTTCTTC.

As DNA, the CDR3 is TGTGCTAGTGGCCCGAGGCTTAGAGCTTACGAGCAGTACTTC. Protein: CASGPRLRAYEQYF. This sequence joins TRBV12-5 and TRBJ2-7; D not resolved. The CDR3 contains 14 residues. Trimming cost V 6 bases and J 4 bases, with 16 bases left between them. Germline V gene lookup returns CDR1 LGHNT and CDR2 FRNRAP.

The V call is TRBV10-3, the J call TRBJ1-4, with TRBD1 matching 7 bases. The J segment lost 7 bases and the V segment lost 2 bases, leaving 4 bases of the junction unmatched. The CDR3 totals 14 residues. Germline CDR1 and CDR2: ENHRY and SYGVKD. CDR3 DNA: TGTGCCATCAGTGAGACAGGGGTGGGTGAAAAACTGTTTTTT. Protein product: CAISETGVGEKLFF.

This clone has just a few counts. This chain joins TRBV7-2 and TRBJ2-2, with D perhaps TRBD2 (5 bases). Germline CDR1 SGHTA, CDR2 FQGNSA. Trimming shortened V by 8 bases and J by 6 bases, and 13 bases separated the two germline ends. CDR3 size: 13 residues. CDR3 protein: CASRTSFSGELFF. In nucleotides, the CDR3 is TGTGCCAGCCGCACTAGTTTTTCCGGGGAGCTGTTTTTT.

The genes are TRBV7-6 and TRBJ2-7; tentatively, D is TRBD2 (7 bases). This CDR3 contains 14 residues. V lost 11 bases and J 4 bases, leaving 21 bases between the germline ends. Germline V gives CDR1 SGHVS, CDR2 FNYEAQ. CDR3 sequence: CAPPEEGGGYEQYF. As DNA, the CDR3 is TGTGCCCCCCCCGAGGAAGGGGGGGGTTACGAGCAGTACTTC. The full variable domain, rest sourced from reference TRBV7-6 and TRBJ2-7, is GAGVSQSPRYKVTKRGQDVALRCDPISGHVSLYWYRQALGQGPEFLTYFNYEAQQDKSGLPNDRFSAERPEGSISTLTIQRTEQRDSAMYRCAPPEEGGGYEQYFGPGTRLTVT.

V and J are TRBV11-2 and TRBJ2-7, with TRBD2 as a possible D gene (6 bases). V was clipped by 0 bases and J by 3 bases, with 15 bases between them. CDR1 SGHAT and CDR2 FQNNGV come from the germline V gene. The CDR3 contains 16 residues. The CDR3 is CASSLELASVLYEQYF. CDR3 DNA: TGTGCCAGCAGCTTAGAATTGGCTAGCGTCCTCTACGAGCAGTACTTC.

The rearrangement joins TRBV5-1 to TRBJ2-7, with 8 bases that match TRBD1. Per the germline V gene, CDR1 is SGHRS and CDR2 is YFSETQ. The CDR3 consists of 15 residues. The J segment lost 0 bases and the V segment lost 4 bases, leaving 6 bases of the junction unmatched. CDR3 sequence (DNA): TGCGCCAGCAGCACCCGACAGGGGAGCTCCTACGAGCAGTACTTC. Translated, it gives CASSTRQGSSYEQYF.

This clone was counted a single time. V is TRBV5-1 and J is TRBJ2-7; TRBD1 is a possible D gene (5 bases). V lost 4 bases and J 6 bases, leaving 20 bases between the germline ends. The CDR3 totals 15 residues. Germline CDR1 is SGHRS and CDR2 is YFSETQ. The CDR3, as DNA: TGCGCCAGCAGCCTCTTGGACAAGGGCATAGGCGAGCAGTACTTC. This encodes CASSLLDKGIGEQYF.

This clone was seen only a few times. The chain couples TRBV5-8 to TRBJ2-5, with 9 bases matching TRBD1. CDR1 and CDR2 from the germline V gene are SGHTS and YDEGEE. The CDR3 runs 14 residues. V dropped 2 bases and J dropped 3; count of bases not matched to a gene: 2. The CDR3, as DNA: TGTGCCAGCAGCTTAGGGACAGGGAAAGAGACCCAGTACTTC. This translates into CASSLGTGKETQYF.

The V and J genes are TRBV18 and TRBJ2-7; D is unresolved. Deletions cut 1 base from V and 4 bases from J, with 11 bases between. Germline V lookup: CDR1 KGHSH, CDR2 LQKENI. CDR3 size: 14 residues. The CDR3 DNA reads TGTGCCAGCTCACCACTGGCGGAACTATACGAGCAGTACTTC. It specifies CASSPLAELYEQYF.

As to this clone: Its ends do not fully match the called genes, so a read error is possible. The V call is TRBV19, the J call TRBJ2-7; no clear D. The CDR3 has 15 residues. Germline-derived CDR1 and CDR2 are LNHDA and SQIVND (reference sequence). CDR3 nucleotides: TGTGCCAGTAGCATAGAGTCCGGGTTGCTCTACGAGCAGTACTTC. Translated: CASSIESGLLYEQYF.